This passage covers 31 T cell receptor beta chains from one sample sequenced in a study of siplizumab effects on memory and regulatory T cells. Assay: immunoSEQ multiplex PCR; the TCRdb copy retains only in-frame clones and omits some. The table lists more than 85,000 clones, more than 80% of them singletons. Sequenced material: CD4+ T cells sorted from blood. Receptors were obtained from a human donor in good health.

The chain links TRBV27 to TRBJ2-1; 7 nucleotides match TRBD2. This CDR3 has 16 amino acids. V lost 3 bases to trimming and J lost 2 bases; unmatched junction nucleotides: 7. Looked up from germline, CDR1 is MNHEY and CDR2 is SMNVEV (reference sequence). The CDR3 spells CASSFVRAGAYNEQFF. CDR3 coding DNA: TGTGCCAGCAGTTTTGTTCGGGCGGGAGCCTACAATGAGCAGTTCTTC.

V is TRBV6-1 and J is TRBJ1-5; perhaps TRBD1 as D (5 bases). Trimming removed 3 bases from V and 6 bases from J, with 9 bases in between. The CDR3 loop spans 13 amino acids. Germline CDR1 and CDR2: MNHNS and SASEGT. CDR3 sequence reads: CASSEGDSQPQHF. The CDR3 DNA is TGTGCCAGCAGTGAGGGGGATAGTCAGCCCCAGCATTTT.

The chain has TRBV5-1 and TRBJ2-1, with 16 positions matching TRBD2. The CDR3 extends over 16 amino acids. Germline CDR1 and CDR2: SGHRS and YFSETQ. J lost 9 bases, V lost 4 bases, and 7 bases had no gene match. CDR3 nucleotides: TGCGCCAGCAGCCGCGGGACTAGCGGGAGGGCGGTTGAGCAGTTCTTC. Protein product: CASSRGTSGRAVEQFF. The full variable domain, with the rest looked up from reference TRBV5-1 and TRBJ2-1, is KAGVTQTPRYLIKTRGQQVTLSCSPISGHRSVSWYQQTPGQGLQFLFEYFSETQRNKGNFPGRFSGRQFSNSRSEMNVSTLELGDSALYLCASSRGTSGRAVEQFFGPGTRLTVL.

The chain has TRBV7-9 and TRBJ2-3, with 12 bases matching TRBD1. V was pared by 3 bases and J by 6 bases, with 10 bases of the junction left unmatched. This CDR3 comprises 17 residues. CDR1 and CDR2 from the germline V gene are SEHNR and FQNEAQ (reference sequence). This CDR3 reads CASSFTGTGGAGDTQYF. The CDR3 DNA is TGTGCCAGCAGCTTCACCGGGACAGGGGGCGCAGGGGATACGCAGTATTTT.

This clone came up once. The chain uses TRBV18 and TRBJ2-5; either TRBD1 or TRBD2 may fit D (5 bases each). The CDR3 is made up of 16 amino acids. Trimming cost V 5 bases and J 2 bases, with 18 bases left between them. Germline CDR1 KGHSH, CDR2 LQKENI. Written as DNA, the CDR3 is TGTGCCAGCTCATTAGCCGGGACCGCAAAACAAGAGACCCAGTACTTC. Residues: CASSLAGTAKQETQYF.

The chain joins TRBV30 to TRBJ1-5, with D possibly TRBD1 on 6 matching bases. This CDR3 has 13 amino acids. From germline, CDR1 is GTSNPN and CDR2 SVGIG (reference sequence). V dropped 5 bases and J dropped 5 bases, with 13 bases sitting between them. The CDR3 DNA is TGTGCCTGGGGGACATCCCGTCATCAGCCCCAGCATTTT. Translated, it gives CAWGTSRHQPQHF.

A single count supports this clone. The chain uses TRBV5-1 and TRBJ2-7; the D is unclear. CDR1 is SGHRS and CDR2 is YFSETQ in the germline V gene. This CDR3 is 15 amino acids long. V lost 0 bases, J lost 4 bases, and 14 bases lay in between. CDR3 DNA: TGCGCCAGCAGCTTGGCCTCAACCTCGGTTTACGAGCAGTACTTC. Its protein product is CASSLASTSVYEQYF.

This chain joins TRBV30 and TRBJ2-5, with TRBD1 as a possible D gene (6 bases). This CDR3 spans 15 amino acids. V lost 2 bases and J 2 bases, leaving 15 bases between the germline ends. Germline V gene lookup returns CDR1 GTSNPN and CDR2 SVGIG (reference sequence). The CDR3 region is CAWSRNRDIQETQYF. The CDR3 DNA sequence: TGTGCCTGGAGTAGAAACCGGGACATTCAAGAGACCCAGTACTTC. Filled out from reference TRBV30 and TRBJ2-5, the complete variable domain reads SQTIHQWPATLVQPVGSPLSLECTVEGTSNPNLYWYRQAAGRGLQLLFYSVGIGQISSEVPQNLSASRPQDRQFILSSKKLLLSDSGFYLCAWSRNRDIQETQYFGPGTRLLVL.

The V gene is TRBV2, the J gene TRBJ2-1; 7 positions match TRBD1. The germline V gene has CDR1 SNHLY and CDR2 FYNNEI. CDR3 length equals 15 residues. The junction had 13 bases not matched to a gene; V was cut back by 6 bases and J by 8 bases. DNA for the CDR3: TGTGCCAGCAGCGAAACCCTGGACAGGTTCGATGAGCAGTTCTTC. It specifies CASSETLDRFDEQFF.

This clone was recorded only once. The chain combines TRBV11-2 with TRBJ2-7; D unclear. This CDR3 region has 14 residues. Germline lookup yields CDR1 SGHAT and CDR2 FQNNGV. V was pared by 1 base and J by 4 bases, with 11 bases between. Here the CDR3 DNA reads TGTGCCAGCAGCTTAGGGCCGACCGGTTACGAGCAGTACTTC. Translation: CASSLGPTGYEQYF.

The genes are TRBV18 and TRBJ2-5; a possible D gene is TRBD1 (5 bases). V dropped 2 bases and J dropped 0 bases, with 13 bases sitting between them. Looked up from germline, CDR1 is KGHSH and CDR2 is LQKENI. The CDR3 sequence is 16 residues long. The CDR3 protein is CASSPIADSNQETQYF. DNA of the CDR3: TGTGCCAGCTCACCAATCGCCGACAGCAACCAAGAGACCCAGTACTTC.

The chain combines TRBV4-1 with TRBJ1-3, with 9 bases that match TRBD1. Germline-derived CDR1 and CDR2 are MGHRA and YSYEKL. CDR3 size: 16 residues. J gave up 0 bases and V 3 bases, and 3 bases lay outside the gene matches. The CDR3 protein is CASSHTTGGSGNTIYF. Here the CDR3 DNA reads TGCGCCAGCAGCCACACGACAGGGGGCTCTGGAAACACCATATATTTT.

The chain joins TRBV29-1 to TRBJ2-4; TRBD2 matches at 14 bases. V gave up 6 bases and J gave up 8 bases; unmatched junction bases: 6. The CDR3 consists of 14 residues. Germline V gives CDR1 SQVTM, CDR2 ANQGSEA. CDR3 nucleotide sequence: TGCAGCGTCGGACTAGCGGGAGGAGGATACATTCAGTACTTC. Protein: CSVGLAGGGYIQYF.

The rearrangement joins TRBV19 to TRBJ2-1, with no clear D. Germline V gives CDR1 LNHDA, CDR2 SQIVND (reference sequence). Trimming took off 2 bases at V and 5 bases at J, with 16 bases between the two ends. The CDR3 has 16 residues. CDR3 sequence: CASSIMGNQVNNEQFF. The CDR3 bases are TGTGCCAGTAGTATAATGGGGAATCAGGTAAACAATGAGCAGTTCTTC.

This clone has just one count. The chain carries TRBV29-1 and TRBJ2-2; D is uncertain. CDR1 SQVTM and CDR2 ANQGSEA come from the germline V gene. This CDR3 spans 13 amino acids. Trimming took off 4 bases at V and 0 bases at J, with 6 bases between the two ends. The CDR3 sequence: CSVARTNTGELFF. CDR3 DNA: TGCAGCGTTGCCAGGACGAACACCGGGGAGCTGTTTTTT.

DNA of the CDR3: TGTGCCAGCAGTGCCGCTATCCGGGACAGGGGCTCCTACGAGCAGTACTTC. Translating gives CASSAAIRDRGSYEQYF. This chain connects TRBV2 to TRBJ2-7; 10 positions match TRBD1. CDR1 is SNHLY, CDR2 FYNNEI, per germline. This CDR3 is 17 amino acids long. Unmatched junction bases numbered 9, after V lost 4 bases and J lost 0 bases.

The rearrangement uses TRBV7-2 and TRBJ1-6, with D possibly matching TRBD1 (6 bases). Trimming took 6 bases from V and 1 from J, leaving 7 bases between them. The CDR3 totals 14 residues. From germline, CDR1 is SGHTA and CDR2 FQGNSA. The CDR3: CASSTGSYNSPLHF. The CDR3 DNA reads TGTGCCAGCAGTACAGGGTCCTATAATTCACCCCTCCACTTT.

The rearrangement uses TRBV30 and TRBJ1-1; D gene unclear. Per germline, CDR1 GTSNPN and CDR2 SVGIG (reference sequence). V lost 3 bases and J lost 8, with 13 bases in between. This CDR3 is 12 amino acids long. The chain's CDR3 is CAWRDEEAEAFF. The CDR3 coding sequence is TGTGCCTGGAGGGACGAAGAGGCCGAAGCTTTCTTT.

J is TRBJ2-5 and V is TRBV18, with 14 bases identical to TRBD2. The J call may be in error: the DNA end matches TRBJ2-7 better. The CDR3 loop spans 16 amino acids. CDR1 KGHSH and CDR2 LQKENI come from the germline V gene. The CDR3 nucleotides read TGTGCCAGCTCCCTGGGGACTAGCGGGAGTATCTACGAGCAGTACTTC. This codes for CASSLGTSGSIYEQYF.

This sequence joins TRBV27 and TRBJ2-1; the match to TRBD2 covers 11 bases. The germline V gene encodes CDR1 MNHEY and CDR2 SMNVEV (reference sequence). Germline trimming cut 5 bases from V and 4 bases from J; bases unmatched to any gene: 4. The CDR3 is made up of 15 amino acids. The CDR3 loop reads CASSPLAGGYNEQFF. The CDR3 DNA is TGTGCCAGCAGTCCGTTAGCGGGAGGGTACAATGAGCAGTTCTTC.

V gene TRBV5-6 combines with J gene TRBJ1-3; 7 bases fit TRBD1. Germline CDR1 and CDR2: SGHDT and YYEEEE. V lost 9 bases to trimming and J lost 4 bases; unmatched junction nucleotides: 7. There are 13 residues in the CDR3. CDR3 DNA sequence: TGTGCCACTCGACAGGGAGGAGGAAACACCATATATTTT. Its translation: CATRQGGGNTIYF.

V usage is TRBV30 and J usage is TRBJ2-7, with TRBD1 identical over 8 bases. J gave up 12 bases and V 3 bases, and 13 bases lay outside the gene matches. The CDR3 consists of 13 residues. Germline values: CDR1 GTSNPN, CDR2 SVGIG (reference sequence). As DNA, the CDR3 is TGTGCCTGGAGCCAAGGACAGGGAGATGCCCCGTACTTC. Its protein product is CAWSQGQGDAPYF.

The rearrangement joins TRBV18 to TRBJ1-2; a possible D gene is TRBD1 (6 bases). The CDR3 covers 14 residues. V was shortened by 4 bases and J by 1 base, with 10 bases between the two germline ends. Looked up from germline, CDR1 is KGHSH and CDR2 is LQKENI. CDR3: CASSLMDSNYGYTF. The CDR3 DNA is TGTGCCAGCTCACTAATGGACAGTAACTATGGCTACACCTTC. Supplemented by reference TRBV18 and TRBJ1-2, the full variable domain reads NAGVMQNPRHLVRRRGQEARLRCSPMKGHSHVYWYRQLPEEGLKFMVYLQKENIIDESGMPKERFSAEFPKEGPSILRIQQVVRGDSAAYFCASSLMDSNYGYTFGSGTRLTVV.

In its sample, this clone was seen once. The chain couples TRBV6-1 to TRBJ1-2, with D perhaps matching TRBD1 (6 bases). The CDR3 covers 13 residues. CDR1 and CDR2 from the germline V gene are MNHNS and SASEGT. V gave up 4 bases and J gave up 2 bases, with 8 bases separating them. The CDR3 DNA reads TGTGCCAGCAGTGTTACAGGGAACTATGGCTACACCTTC. Translation gives CASSVTGNYGYTF.

The genes are TRBV2 and TRBJ1-6; TRBD1 is a possible D gene (5 bases). Trimming pared 0 bases from V and 7 bases from J, leaving 16 bases between. CDR1 SNHLY and CDR2 FYNNEI come from the germline V gene. This CDR3 has 17 amino acids. The CDR3: CASSEAGTVAPNSPLHF. Here the CDR3 DNA reads TGTGCCAGCAGTGAAGCGGGGACGGTGGCCCCAAATTCACCCCTCCACTTT. The entire variable domain, with the rest obtained from reference TRBV2 and TRBJ1-6, is as follows: EPEVTQTPSHQVTQMGQEVILRCVPISNHLYFYWYRQILGQKVEFLVSFYNNEISEKSEIFDDQFSVERPDGSNFTLKIRSTKLEDSAMYFCASSEAGTVAPNSPLHFGNGTRLTVT.

A single count supports this clone. V usage is TRBV14 and J usage is TRBJ2-4; 7 bases align to TRBD2. The CDR3 runs 19 residues. Trimming took 0 bases from V and 0 from J; bases not matched to a gene: 11. Germline V gene lookup returns CDR1 SGHDN and CDR2 FVKESK. As DNA, the CDR3 is TGTGCCAGCAGCCAAGAACGCAGCGGGATGACTCTAGCCAAAAACATTCAGTACTTC. Protein product: CASSQERSGMTLAKNIQYF.

The chain combines TRBV4-3 with TRBJ2-1, with unresolved D. The CDR3 has 15 amino acids. Germline V gives CDR1 LGHNA, CDR2 YSLEER. V was shortened by 6 bases and J by 2 bases, with 14 bases between the two germline ends. CDR3 in amino acids: CASSQALGAYNEQFF. The DNA of the CDR3 is TGCGCCAGCAGTCAGGCTTTGGGTGCCTACAATGAGCAGTTCTTC.

The chain recombines TRBV6-1 with TRBJ2-3; no reliable D call. The CDR3 runs to 14 residues. CDR1 is MNHNS and CDR2 is SASEGT in the germline V gene. V lost 6 bases and J 2 bases, leaving 12 bases between the germline ends. CDR3 bases: TGTGCCAGCAGCGCAACTACCTACACAGATACGCAGTATTTT. Protein product: CASSATTYTDTQYF.

The J gene is TRBJ1-5, the V gene TRBV27, with a possible D match to TRBD1 (5 bases). Deletions cut 6 bases from V and 3 bases from J, with 15 bases between. The germline V gene has CDR1 MNHEY and CDR2 SMNVEV (reference sequence). The CDR3 is made up of 15 amino acids. For the CDR3, the DNA is TGTGCCAGCAGCCGGTCCTGGGGCCTCAATCAGCCCCAGCATTTT. Translated: CASSRSWGLNQPQHF.

This chain links TRBV23-1 with TRBJ1-5; 7 nucleotides align to TRBD1. TRBV23-1 is noted as an ORF with a role that remains uncertain. There are 15 residues in the CDR3. Trimming at V came to 4 bases and at J to 1 base, leaving 4 bases not matched to a gene. DNA for the CDR3: TGCGCCAGCAGTCCGCACAGGGGCAGCAATCAGCCCCAGCATTTT. Protein sequence: CASSPHRGSNQPQHF.

The CDR3 here is CASSQVPGQGRTQYF. The CDR3 DNA reads TGCGCCAGCAGCCAAGTCCCGGGACAGGGGAGGACGCAGTATTTT. The V gene is TRBV4-1, the J gene TRBJ2-3; TRBD1 matches at 10 bases. This CDR3 is built from 15 residues. V lost 1 base to trimming and J lost 9 bases; unmatched junction nucleotides: 7. CDR1 MGHRA and CDR2 YSYEKL come from the germline V gene.